This T cell receptor beta chain was documented in a study of blood T cells in healthy people across ages. This clonotype was observed at least ten times. With 4 bases clipped from V and 0 bases from J, the junction kept 0 bases outside the gene matches. CDR1 is SQVTM and CDR2 is ANQGSEA in the germline V gene. The CDR3 extends over 13 amino acids. The second PCR ran roughly 7 to 12 cycles with a sample-barcoded 5' primer and J-beta primers. Sequencing of every sample gave 2.5 million or more CDR3-containing paired-end reads. MiXCR was run by TCRdb on the 5' RACE reads, yielding one entry per CDR3 protein. The repertoire holds about 1,400,000 distinct CDR3 sequences, with around two fifths as singletons.

The receptor was isolated from a woman younger than 35 in good health. The chain is built from TRBV29-1 and TRBJ2-1; 7 bases align to TRBD1. The specimen was blood. In DNA form, the CDR3 reads TGCAGCGTTGGACAGGGCTCCTACAATGAGCAGTTCTTC. The encoded protein is CSVGQGSYNEQFF.